The T cell receptor beta chain under discussion was sequenced for a study of T-cell reconstitution after alpha-beta-depleted transplantation in children (dated by TCRdb to 2015 to 2016). About the full investigation: Using TCR repertoire profiling, the study quantitatively followed how T-cell immune reconstitution unfolded in children after TCRalphabeta/CD19-depleted allogeneic hematopoietic cell transplantation.

CDR1 is given as MDHEN and CDR2 as SYDVKM, both from the germline V gene. The CDR3 starts with the cysteine, ends with the phenylalanine, and has 13 residues. CDR3 DNA is the only sequence kept; it has 39 bases, read in frame from the first base. V sheds 2 bases and J sheds 6 bases, leaving 11 bases between their ends. Libraries came from PCR. Sequencing took place on an Illumina HiSeq 2500. To normalize quantification of the TCRbeta repertoire, the TCR libraries were built with molecular barcoding that relied on unique molecular identifiers. TCRdb reran the public reads through fastp at Q25 and MiXCR, keeping productive beta chains. Each entry is one CDR3 protein sequence, shown with its most common DNA and genes. The sample profile shows about 400,000 distinct CDR3 sequences; roughly 21% of them were found once. Less than 4.5% of the sample lies in the top ten. As to this clonotype: Its antigen is unknown. It has no much larger one-base neighbor in the sample; base qualities were not kept.

This chain joins TRBV28 to TRBJ2-7; the D gene cannot be resolved reliably. The sequence derives from a human donor who donated a stem cell graft to a child with acute myeloid leukemia. The sequencing used PBMCs from the stem cell graft donor, collected from the stem cell graft. The CDR3 corresponds to CASSLSSPGEQYF. The DNA reads TGTGCCAGCAGTTTAAGTTCTCCAGGCGAGCAGTACTTC.